The 30 T cell receptor beta chains presented below share a single source sample, sequenced in a study of T-cell memory formation after mild COVID-19. TCRdb itself ran the 5' RACE reads through MiXCR, one entry per CDR3 protein. Here the sample spans under 550,000 distinct CDR3 sequences, roughly 18% being singletons. The sequenced material came from PBMCs or a T cell subset sorted from them (not recorded which). The receptors derive from a young man who had mild COVID-19 (a few samples of this study predate the infection). Cell type and time point are not known.

This chain joins TRBV4-2 and TRBJ1-2, with TRBD1 matching 7 bases. The CDR3 has 17 amino acids. Germline assignment: CDR1 LGHNA and CDR2 YNFKEQ. V lost 0 bases to trimming and J lost 7 bases; unmatched junction nucleotides: 14. The CDR3 sequence is CASSQDHVFLGGVGYTF. In DNA form, the CDR3 reads TGTGCCAGCAGCCAAGATCACGTTTTTCTAGGGGGCGTTGGCTACACCTTC.

The chain has TRBV28 and TRBJ2-1; no clear D. The germline CDR1 and CDR2 sequences are MDHEN and SYDVKM. Trimming stripped 3 bases from V and 4 bases from J, with 13 bases between. The CDR3 sequence is 15 residues long. The CDR3 spells CASSLTDRAYNEQFF. The CDR3 DNA sequence: TGTGCCAGCAGTTTGACGGACCGGGCATACAATGAGCAGTTCTTC.

Points on this clonotype: The CDR3 does not close with the conserved phenylalanine or tryptophan, likely indicating a read error. The DNA is omitted, as the CDR3 cannot be located on it reliably, and the CDR3 follows TCRdb's listing. The chain uses TRBV3-1 and TRBJ1-1; the D call of TRBD1 is as the table states it, not checked on the DNA. The CDR3 contains 11 residues when both ends are counted. The germline V gene encodes CDR1 LGHDT and CDR2 YNNKEL (reference sequence). The CDR3: CASSQDRVRVY.

The V and J genes are TRBV7-2 and TRBJ2-1; TRBD2 matches at 7 bases. Per the germline V gene, CDR1 is SGHTA and CDR2 is FQGNSA. Trimming took 1 base from V and 5 from J; bases not matched to a gene: 11. The CDR3 sequence is 17 residues long. The CDR3 DNA sequence: TGTGCCAGCAGCTTAGGATCGCGACTAGCCCCCGACAATGAGCAGTTCTTC. It specifies CASSLGSRLAPDNEQFF.

In the case of this clonotype: Its ends do not fully match the called genes, so a read error is possible. V and J are TRBV15 and TRBJ2-5; D might be TRBD1 or TRBD2, each matching 6 bases. This CDR3 region has 16 residues. Germline V lookup: CDR1 LNHNV, CDR2 YYDKDF (reference sequence). For the CDR3, the DNA is TGTGCCACCAGAAGAGTAGGGGGGATTTATCAAGAGACCCAGTACTTC. As protein: CATRRVGGIYQETQYF. Complete variable domain (other parts from reference TRBV15 and TRBJ2-5): DAMVIQNPRYQVTQFGKPVTLSCSQTLNHNVMYWYQQKSSQAPKLLFHYYDKDFNNEADTPDNFQSRRPNTSFCFLDIRSPGLGDTAMYLCATRRVGGIYQETQYFGPGTRLLVL.

The J gene is TRBJ1-5, the V gene TRBV18; possible D gene TRBD1, 5 bases. The ends were cut back, 6 bases at V and 4 bases at J, with 10 bases in the middle. Germline CDR1 and CDR2: KGHSH and LQKENI. The CDR3 is 13 residues long. CDR3 amino acids: CASSTGINQPQHF. The CDR3 nucleotides read TGTGCCAGCTCCACAGGTATTAATCAGCCCCAGCATTTT.

The table lists this clonotype with a few counts. V usage is TRBV12-3 or TRBV12-4 and J usage is TRBJ1-1; unclear D gene. There are 12 residues in the CDR3. Trimming took 3 bases from V and 7 from J, leaving 9 bases between them. Here the CDR3 reads CASSFGGVEAFF. Here the CDR3 DNA reads TGTGCCAGCAGTTTTGGAGGAGTTGAAGCTTTCTTT.

The chain uses TRBV5-1 and TRBJ1-1; D not resolved. The CDR3 extends over 13 amino acids. The germline V and J ends were trimmed by 1 base and 4 bases, with 8 bases remaining between them. Germline V gene data show CDR1 as SGHRS and CDR2 as YFSETQ. DNA of the CDR3: TGCGCCAGCAGCTTGACCCCCGCCACTGAAGCTTTCTTT. This gives the protein CASSLTPATEAFF.

This clonotype turned up a few times. The V gene is TRBV9, the J gene TRBJ2-1; the match to TRBD2 covers 9 bases. The CDR3 covers 15 residues. Germline CDR1 SGDLS, CDR2 YYNGEE. J lost 7 bases, V lost 3 bases, and 8 bases had no gene match. This CDR3 is CASSAGTSGWNEQFF. CDR3 sequence (DNA): TGTGCCAGCAGCGCTGGAACTAGCGGGTGGAATGAGCAGTTCTTC.

The chain carries TRBV14 and TRBJ1-2, with D possibly TRBD1 on 5 matching bases. The CDR3 sequence is 13 residues long. V dropped 4 bases and J dropped 6 bases, with 12 bases sitting between them. Germline CDR1 SGHDN, CDR2 FVKESK. The CDR3 reads CASSPRAGNGYTF. Written as DNA, the CDR3 is TGTGCCAGCAGCCCCCGGGCAGGGAATGGCTACACCTTC.

This chain uses TRBV12-3 or TRBV12-4 with TRBJ2-5; D not certain. This CDR3 spans 12 amino acids. V shed 7 bases and J shed 1 base, with 7 bases lying between them. The CDR3 loop reads CASTGRQETQYF. As DNA, the CDR3 is TGTGCCAGCACCGGACGCCAAGAGACCCAGTACTTC.

This clonotype was seen more than once but under ten times. The rearrangement uses TRBV7-9 and TRBJ1-1; perhaps TRBD1 as D (6 bases). Deletions cut 1 base from V and 4 bases from J, with 16 bases between. CDR1 and CDR2 (germline): SEHNR, FQNEAQ (reference sequence). The CDR3 is 16 residues long. CDR3 in amino acids: CASSLEGGVPITEAFF. As DNA, the CDR3 is TGTGCCAGCAGCTTAGAGGGGGGGGTGCCGATCACTGAAGCTTTCTTT.

This clonotype has only a few counts. CDR3 region: CSARGGPNEQFF. In DNA form, the CDR3 reads TGCAGTGCTAGAGGTGGGCCGAACGAGCAGTTCTTC. V gene TRBV20-1 combines with J gene TRBJ2-1; D remains ambiguous. CDR3 length: 12 amino acids. Trimming removed 1 base from V and 10 bases from J, with 11 bases in between. Germline CDR1 reads DFQATT; CDR2 reads SNEGSKA (reference sequence).

V is TRBV16 and J is TRBJ1-1; 9 positions agree with TRBD1. Trimming removed 0 bases from V and 8 bases from J; junction bases left unmatched: 4. Germline values: CDR1 KGHSY, CDR2 FQNENV. The CDR3 consists of 14 residues. As DNA, the CDR3 is TGTGCCAGCAGCCAATCCGGCACAGGGGGCGAAGCTTTCTTT. Its protein is CASSQSGTGGEAFF.

The chain couples TRBV23-1 to TRBJ2-2; 7 bases are shared with TRBD2. TRBV23-1 is an ORF, and what it does is uncertain. The CDR3 extends over 15 amino acids. The J segment lost 2 bases and the V segment lost 6 bases, leaving 6 bases of the junction unmatched. As DNA, the CDR3 is TGCGCCAGCAGCCAAACTAGCGCTAACACCGGGGAGCTGTTTTTT. Translation: CASSQTSANTGELFF.

The chain has TRBV5-5 and TRBJ2-7; 7 bases align to TRBD1. This CDR3 contains 14 residues. J was trimmed by 6 bases and V by 4 bases; bases with no gene match: 10. Germline loops: CDR1 SGHKS, CDR2 YYEKEE (reference sequence). Here the CDR3 reads CASSRSPGGSEQYV. The CDR3 region has the DNA TGTGCCAGCAGCCGGTCCCCAGGGGGTTCCGAGCAGTACGTC.

The chain is built from TRBV6-5 and TRBJ2-7; no clear D gene. Deletions cut 2 bases from V and 1 base from J, with 12 bases between. In germline, CDR1 is MNHEY, CDR2 SVGAGI. There are 15 residues in the CDR3. This CDR3 is CASSYAPGPSYEQYF. In nucleotides, the CDR3 is TGTGCCAGCAGTTACGCCCCAGGACCTTCCTACGAGCAGTACTTC.

The V call is TRBV4-3, the J call TRBJ2-3; D may be TRBD1 or TRBD2 (5 bases each). In germline, CDR1 is LGHNA, CDR2 YSLEER. Trimming cost V 0 bases and J 2 bases, with 9 bases left between them. CDR3 size: 15 residues. The CDR3 DNA sequence: TGCGCCAGCAGCCAAGACAGGGAGTTCACAGATACGCAGTATTTT. It yields the protein CASSQDREFTDTQYF.

This clonotype has more than one count but fewer than ten. The rearrangement uses TRBV4-1 and TRBJ1-3; D remains ambiguous. Per the germline V gene, CDR1 is MGHRA and CDR2 is YSYEKL. The CDR3 runs to 15 residues. Trimming removed 4 bases at V and 0 bases at J, with 10 bases between. The CDR3 loop is CASSLPRRSGNTIYF. The CDR3 DNA is TGCGCCAGCAGCCTCCCCAGGCGCTCTGGAAACACCATATATTTT.

Notes on this clonotype: A read error is possible here, since a much larger clone lies one base away. The V call is TRBV7-6, the J call TRBJ1-5; D is unresolved. The CDR3 is 12 residues long. The V end was cut by 2 bases, the J end by 7 bases, with 6 bases between. Per germline, CDR1 SGHVS and CDR2 FNYEAQ. CDR3 nucleotide sequence: TGTGCCAGCAGCTTATTGAGGCAGCCCCAGCATTTT. This codes for CASSLLRQPQHF.

The genes are TRBV15 and TRBJ1-1; D gene ambiguous. CDR3 length equals 15 residues. Trimming took 2 bases from V and 2 from J, leaving 12 bases between them. Germline V lookup: CDR1 LNHNV, CDR2 YYDKDF (reference sequence). CDR3 coding DNA: TGTGCCACCAGCAGATCCCCCAGTCCCAACACTGAAGCTTTCTTT. This gives the protein CATSRSPSPNTEAFF.

The chain recombines TRBV6-5 with TRBJ2-7, with 7 bases matching TRBD1. The CDR3 covers 15 residues. From germline, CDR1 is MNHEY and CDR2 SVGAGI. V shed 3 bases, J shed 2 bases, and the junction held 7 bases outside the gene matches. CDR3 DNA sequence: TGTGCCAGCAGTTATCGACAGGGTGCGACCTACGAGCAGTACTTC. Translation gives CASSYRQGATYEQYF.

The V call is TRBV7-2, the J call TRBJ1-2, with D perhaps TRBD1 (5 bases). V lost 1 base and J 3 bases, leaving 6 bases between the germline ends. CDR3 length equals 13 residues. From germline, CDR1 is SGHTA and CDR2 FQGNSA. CDR3 region: CASSLVRDYGYTF. CDR3 sequence (DNA): TGTGCCAGCAGCTTAGTCAGGGACTATGGCTACACCTTC.

This rearrangement joins TRBV5-1 to TRBJ1-3, with D perhaps matching TRBD1 (5 bases). The CDR3 loop spans 16 amino acids. The germline gives CDR1 SGHRS, CDR2 YFSETQ. Deletions cut 1 base from V and 3 bases from J, with 14 bases between. This CDR3 reads CASSLSGGSFGNTIYF. The CDR3 DNA reads TGCGCCAGCAGCTTGTCGGGGGGTTCTTTTGGAAACACCATATATTTT. The full variable domain, rest sourced from reference TRBV5-1 and TRBJ1-3, is KAGVTQTPRYLIKTRGQQVTLSCSPISGHRSVSWYQQTPGQGLQFLFEYFSETQRNKGNFPGRFSGRQFSNSRSEMNVSTLELGDSALYLCASSLSGGSFGNTIYFGEGSWLTVV.

This clonotype has just a few counts. This rearrangement joins TRBV7-2 to TRBJ2-7; possibly TRBD1 for D (6 bases). This CDR3 has 12 amino acids. From germline, CDR1 is SGHTA and CDR2 FQGNSA. V was shortened by 4 bases and J by 7 bases, with 11 bases between the two germline ends. The CDR3 loop reads CASSSPGQEQYV. The CDR3 nucleotides are TGTGCCAGCAGCTCCCCCGGACAGGAGCAGTACGTC.

There are a few counts of this clonotype. One end of the junction fails to match germline, which may point to a read error. The chain is built from TRBV9 and TRBJ2-1; no definite D call. Germline V gene lookup returns CDR1 SGDLS and CDR2 YYNGEE. CDR3 size: 12 residues. The CDR3 reads CASSVGGPIPNF. DNA of the CDR3: TGTGCCAGCAGCGTAGGAGGACCGATCCCAAATTTC.

This clonotype was found a few times. The chain carries TRBV6-6 and TRBJ2-5; D is ambiguous. The V end lost 5 bases, the J end lost 2 bases, and 12 bases lay between the germline ends. Germline CDR1 is MNHNY and CDR2 is SVGAGI (reference sequence). The CDR3 spans 14 residues. The CDR3 DNA sequence: TGTGCCAGCAGTCCTCCGCCAGGACAAGAGACCCAGTACTTC. Translating gives CASSPPPGQETQYF.

This clonotype was seen a handful of times. DNA of the CDR3: TGTGCCACCTCGGGACAGGGGGGGAACTATGGCTACACCTTC. The encoded protein is CATSGQGGNYGYTF. This chain connects TRBV10-3 to TRBJ1-2; 11 bases fit TRBD1. Trimming removed 10 bases from V and 2 bases from J; junction bases left unmatched: 6. Germline CDR1 is ENHRY and CDR2 is SYGVKD. The CDR3 runs 14 residues.

This clonotype has a handful of counts. The CDR3 here is CSAAAYIGTQYF. Written as DNA, the CDR3 is TGCAGCGCCGCGGCCTATATCGGGACCCAGTACTTC. The chain uses TRBV29-1 and TRBJ2-5; D remains unclear. Germline V lookup: CDR1 SQVTM, CDR2 ANQGSEA. CDR3 size: 12 residues. V was cut by 7 bases and J by 7 bases, with 16 bases left in between.

The chain uses TRBV7-2 and TRBJ2-1, with TRBD2 matching 8 bases. The CDR3 length is 16 residues. The V segment lost 6 bases and the J segment 3 bases; nucleotides outside the gene matches: 10. Germline assignment: CDR1 SGHTA and CDR2 FQGNSA. The CDR3 DNA sequence: TGTGCCAGCAGATTATCGGGGGGGAACCTCTACAATGAGCAGTTCTTC. Its translation: CASRLSGGNLYNEQFF.